This paragraph covers one T cell receptor beta chain sequence. Its antigen is currently unknown. Terminally differentiated effector memory CD45RA+ cells were left out of the naive CD8 fraction, which was CD45RO-negative and positively selected for CCR7. The entry originates in a study of shared clonotypes between healthy human individuals. Deep-level settings were used for running the assay. TCRdb's copy holds only in-frame clones and misses some; the assay was immunoSEQ multiplex PCR. The data hold over 750,000 clones, with 96% observed a single time. Broader study findings: For sorted subsets, rarefaction showed incomplete sequencing despite large depth.

The sequence was collected from a man in his thirties or forties in good health. Sequencing input: naive CD8+ T cells sorted from blood.

DNA for the CDR3: TGTGCCAGCAGTCCAGGGGTCACCTACGAGCAGTACTTC. It specifies CASSPGVTYEQYF. The gene calls are TRBV27 and TRBJ2-7; D possibly corresponds to TRBD1 (6 bases). The V end lost 5 bases, the J end lost 2 bases, and 10 bases lay between the germline ends. The CDR3 extends over 13 amino acids. Germline V CDR1 and CDR2: MNHEY, SMNVEV (reference sequence).